This paragraph covers one T cell receptor beta chain sequence. Regarding time point: peripheral blood 6 weeks after treatment start. The data originate from a study of PD-L1 blockade in urothelial cancer. Libraries were prepared by immunoSEQ multiplex PCR; TCRdb keeps only in-frame clonotypes and omits some of them. The sample consists of around 45,000 clones, 83% of them appearing once. CDR3 length equals 16 residues. CDR1 and CDR2 from the germline V gene are SQVTM and ANQGSEA. The ends lost 2 bases at V and 1 base at J; junction bases unmatched: 9. The receptor was derived from a man aged 60 to 75 with urothelial cancer. The sample was PBMCs, taken around atezolizumab (anti-PD-L1) treatment. This sequence joins TRBV29-1 and TRBJ2-7; 9 bases line up with TRBD2. The CDR3 nucleotides read TGCAGCGTTGAACATCCCGGGACTAGCAGTTCCTACGAGCAGTACTTC. It yields the protein CSVEHPGTSSSYEQYF.